The next 21 T cell receptor beta chains were all read from a single sample in a study of T cells after yellow fever vaccination. One entry per CDR3 protein results from TCRdb running MiXCR on the 5' RACE reads. The table has roughly 300,000 distinct CDR3 sequences, around 8.1% seen once. The sequenced sample was PBMCs, obtained 35 to 50 days after the first yellow fever vaccination. These receptors were taken from a man younger than 30 who received the YFV17D yellow fever vaccine.

This chain joins TRBV11-2 and TRBJ2-3; D ambiguous. CDR3 length: 19 residues. Trimming cost V 1 base and J 0 bases, with 20 bases left between them. Germline CDR1 and CDR2: SGHAT and FQNNGV. CDR3 bases: TGTGCCAGCAGCTTAGTAACCCGACAAGGGTCAGAAAGCACAGATACGCAGTATTTT. This codes for CASSLVTRQGSESTDTQYF.

This clonotype has a handful of counts. The J gene is TRBJ2-7, the V gene TRBV30; perhaps TRBD2 as D (5 bases). Per germline, CDR1 GTSNPN and CDR2 SVGIG (reference sequence). V was cut by 3 bases and J by 3 bases, with 15 bases left in between. CDR3 length: 14 amino acids. CDR3 coding DNA: TGTGCCTGGAGGCTCGACTACCCATTCTACGAGCAGTACTTC. Translation: CAWRLDYPFYEQYF. Supplemented by reference TRBV30 and TRBJ2-7, the full variable domain reads SQTIHQWPATLVQPVGSPLSLECTVEGTSNPNLYWYRQAAGRGLQLLFYSVGIGQISSEVPQNLSASRPQDRQFILSSKKLLLSDSGFYLCAWRLDYPFYEQYFGPGTRLTVT.

This clonotype was counted between two and nine times. This chain uses TRBV7-2 with TRBJ2-2; D is undetermined. Germline V CDR1 and CDR2: SGHTA, FQGNSA. The CDR3 contains 17 residues. Trimming shortened V by 0 bases and J by 0 bases, and 11 bases separated the two germline ends. The CDR3 sequence is CASSLAIYGPNTGELFF. The DNA for the CDR3 is TGTGCCAGCAGCTTAGCGATTTACGGGCCGAACACCGGGGAGCTGTTTTTT.

This clonotype was recorded at least ten times. The rearrangement joins TRBV5-6 to TRBJ2-3; D uncertain. Trimming left V 4 bases short and J 4 bases short, with 7 bases between. The CDR3 extends over 12 amino acids. From germline, CDR1 is SGHDT and CDR2 YYEEEE. The chain's CDR3 is CASSLISDTQYF. As DNA, the CDR3 is TGTGCCAGCAGCCTCATATCAGATACGCAGTATTTT. The full variable domain, in which reference TRBV5-6 and TRBJ2-3 provide the parts outside the CDR3, is DAGVTQSPTHLIKTRGQQVTLRCSPKSGHDTVSWYQQALGQGPQFIFQYYEEEERQRGNFPDRFSGHQFPNYSSELNVNALLLGDSALYLCASSLISDTQYFGPGTRLTVL.

This clonotype turned up a few times. The chain recombines TRBV29-1 with TRBJ1-3; no definite D call. V lost 7 bases to trimming and J lost 0 bases, with 10 bases between them. The V gene's germline CDR1 is SQVTM and CDR2 ANQGSEA. This CDR3 has 13 amino acids. Written as DNA, the CDR3 is TGCAGCGGCGGGGTTGCCTCTGGAAACACCATATATTTT. Its protein is CSGGVASGNTIYF.

The V and J genes are TRBV20-1 and TRBJ1-4, with D possibly matching TRBD1 (5 bases). Per germline, CDR1 DFQATT and CDR2 SNEGSKA (reference sequence). The CDR3 has 13 amino acids. The ends were cut back, 6 bases at V and 6 bases at J, with 14 bases in the middle. Here the CDR3 DNA reads TGCAGTGCCGCGGCTGGGGGTGATGAAAAACTGTTTTTT. Its protein product is CSAAAGGDEKLFF.

The chain recombines TRBV4-2 with TRBJ2-1, with D uncertain. CDR1 and CDR2 from the germline V gene are LGHNA and YNFKEQ. This CDR3 has 15 amino acids. Trimming shortened V by 0 bases and J by 3 bases, and 9 bases separated the two germline ends. The CDR3 reads CASSQESTNYNEQFF. CDR3 bases: TGTGCCAGCAGCCAAGAGAGCACCAACTACAATGAGCAGTTCTTC.

CDR3 region: CASSYSGAARQYV. CDR3 bases: TGTGCCAGCAGTTACTCAGGGGCCGCGCGCCAGTACGTC. The chain recombines TRBV6-2 or TRBV6-3 with TRBJ2-7; perhaps TRBD1 as D (5 bases). CDR3 length: 13 amino acids. CDR1 is MNHEY, CDR2 SVGEGT, per germline. Trimming took 0 bases from V and 10 from J, leaving 13 bases between them.

This clonotype was picked up many times. V is TRBV11-3 and J is TRBJ2-1, with 8 bases aligning to TRBD2. After removal of 3 bases from V and 8 bases from J, the junction contained 6 bases not matched to a gene. The CDR3 sequence is 14 residues long. Germline V lookup: CDR1 SGHNT, CDR2 YENEEA. CDR3 in amino acids: CASSLGTSGDEQFF. The CDR3 region has the DNA TGTGCCAGCAGCTTGGGGACTAGTGGCGATGAGCAGTTCTTC. Combining the CDR3 with reference TRBV11-3 and TRBJ2-1 gives the whole variable domain EAGVVQSPRYKIIEKKQPVAFWCNPISGHNTLYWYLQNLGQGPELLIRYENEEAVDDSQLPKDRFSAERLKGVDSTLKIQPAELGDSAVYLCASSLGTSGDEQFFGPGTRLTVL.

This clonotype was seen a handful of times. CDR3 DNA sequence: TGTGCCAGCAGGTTCCCTGGCACTGAAGCTTTCTTT. Translated, it gives CASRFPGTEAFF. The V and J genes are TRBV6-5 and TRBJ1-1, with D unclear. CDR1 is MNHEY and CDR2 is SVGAGI in the germline V gene. This CDR3 is built from 12 residues. Trimming shortened V by 6 bases and J by 4 bases, and 9 bases separated the two germline ends.

The V gene is TRBV7-9, the J gene TRBJ2-7, with 10 bases that match TRBD1. Germline CDR1 SEHNR, CDR2 FQNEAQ (reference sequence). Trimming removed 3 bases from V and 5 bases from J; junction bases left unmatched: 7. There are 15 residues in the CDR3. The CDR3 region is CASSFRDRGVHEQYF. In DNA form, the CDR3 reads TGTGCCAGCAGCTTCCGGGACAGGGGCGTCCACGAGCAGTACTTC. The whole variable domain, remainder taken from reference TRBV7-9 and TRBJ2-7, is DTGVSQNPRHKITKRGQNVTFRCDPISEHNRLYWYRQTLGQGPEFLTYFQNEAQLEKSRLLSDRFSAERPKGSFSTLEIQRTEQGDSAMYLCASSFRDRGVHEQYFGPGTRLTVT.

The J gene is TRBJ2-7, the V gene TRBV18; D is undetermined. The CDR3 has 14 residues. Trimming shortened V by 0 bases and J by 3 bases, and 9 bases separated the two germline ends. CDR1 is KGHSH and CDR2 is LQKENI in the germline V gene. CDR3 residues: CASSPPADHYEQYF. CDR3 in DNA: TGTGCCAGCTCACCACCTGCGGACCACTACGAGCAGTACTTC.

This clonotype was recorded at least ten times. This chain connects TRBV20-1 to TRBJ2-1, with TRBD2 identical over 7 bases. CDR1 is DFQATT, CDR2 SNEGSKA, per germline (reference sequence). J was trimmed by 10 bases and V by 6 bases; bases with no gene match: 18. This CDR3 comprises 15 residues. The CDR3 here is CSALPLAWDGDEQFF. The CDR3 DNA is TGCAGTGCCCTACCACTAGCGTGGGATGGGGACGAGCAGTTCTTC.

This clonotype was counted between two and nine times. The rearrangement links TRBV29-1 to TRBJ1-1; D gene uncertain. CDR1 is SQVTM and CDR2 is ANQGSEA in the germline V gene. This CDR3 spans 14 amino acids. Trimming pared 4 bases from V and 4 bases from J, leaving 16 bases between. CDR3 protein: CSVGPSGRGTEAFF. The CDR3 region has the DNA TGCAGCGTTGGGCCGAGTGGCAGAGGCACTGAAGCTTTCTTT.

As regards this clonotype: Relative to the germline gene, one junction end is altered; a read error may explain this. This chain uses TRBV7-8 with TRBJ2-6; possibly TRBD1 or TRBD2 for D (6 bases each). CDR1 SGHVS and CDR2 FQNEAQ come from the germline V gene. CDR3 size: 19 residues. The CDR3 DNA reads as TGTGCCAGCAGCAAGGGGTTGGGGGGCCTCATCTCTGGGGTCAACGTCCTGACTTTC. It translates to CASSKGLGGLISGVNVLTF.

The gene calls are TRBV6-5 and TRBJ2-5; D gene unclear. Per the germline V gene, CDR1 is MNHEY and CDR2 is SVGAGI. The CDR3 is 16 residues long. V lost 0 bases, J lost 2 bases, and 13 bases lay in between. The CDR3 nucleotides read TGTGCCAGCAGTTACTCGAACCCAGCGCTTCAAGAGACCCAGTACTTC. This codes for CASSYSNPALQETQYF.

This clonotype appeared a few times. The chain employs TRBV7-7 and TRBJ2-7, with D possibly matching TRBD1 (6 bases). CDR3 length: 14 amino acids. V shed 5 bases and J shed 3 bases, with 14 bases lying between them. Germline V gene data show CDR1 as SSHAT and CDR2 as FNYEAQ (reference sequence). The CDR3 DNA reads TGTGCCAGCAGCCCTGTTGGGGGCTTCTACGAGCAGTACTTC. Residues: CASSPVGGFYEQYF. The full variable domain, in which reference TRBV7-7 and TRBJ2-7 provide the parts outside the CDR3, is GAGVSQSPRYKVTKRGQDVTLRCDPISSHATLYWYQQALGQGPEFLTYFNYEAQPDKSGLPSDRFSAERPEGSISTLTIQRTEQRDSAMYRCASSPVGGFYEQYFGPGTRLTVT.

This chain uses TRBV15 with TRBJ1-1, with no clear D. V was clipped by 5 bases and J by 1 base, with 5 bases between them. The CDR3 length is 12 residues. Germline V CDR1 and CDR2: LNHNV, YYDKDF (reference sequence). The DNA of the CDR3 is TGTGCCACCAGCCCGGGGAACACTGAAGCTTTCTTT. This encodes CATSPGNTEAFF.

The chain uses TRBV5-6 and TRBJ2-5; 9 nucleotides agree with TRBD1. CDR1 is SGHDT, CDR2 YYEEEE, per germline. The CDR3 covers 15 residues. With 4 bases clipped from V and 5 bases from J, the junction kept 9 bases outside the gene matches. The CDR3 here is CASSPRDRDWETQYF. CDR3 sequence (DNA): TGTGCCAGCAGCCCTCGGGACAGGGATTGGGAGACCCAGTACTTC.

The gene calls are TRBV20-1 and TRBJ2-7; TRBD2 matches at 7 bases. The CDR3 runs 12 residues. The junction had 6 bases not matched to a gene; V was cut back by 4 bases and J by 6 bases. CDR1 and CDR2 (germline): DFQATT, SNEGSKA (reference sequence). This chain's CDR3 is CSAKQGGREQYF. CDR3 in DNA: TGCAGTGCTAAGCAGGGAGGGCGCGAGCAGTACTTC.

This clonotype has just a few counts. The chain carries TRBV7-3 and TRBJ2-2; 7 nucleotides line up with TRBD1. From germline, CDR1 is SGHTA and CDR2 FQGTGA. J lost 5 bases, V lost 4 bases, and 7 bases had no gene match. There are 15 residues in the CDR3. CDR3 in DNA: TGTGCCAGCAGCTCCCGGACAGGAGAAACCGGGGAGCTGTTTTTT. Residues: CASSSRTGETGELFF.